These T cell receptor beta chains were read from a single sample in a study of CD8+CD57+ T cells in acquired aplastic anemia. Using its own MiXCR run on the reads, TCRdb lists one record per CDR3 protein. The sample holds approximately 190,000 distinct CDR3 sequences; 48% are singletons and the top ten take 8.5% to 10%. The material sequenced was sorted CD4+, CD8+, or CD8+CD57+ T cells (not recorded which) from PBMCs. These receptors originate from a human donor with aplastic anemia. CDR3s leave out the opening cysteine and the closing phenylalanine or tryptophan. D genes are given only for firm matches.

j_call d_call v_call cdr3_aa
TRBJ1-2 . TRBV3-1 ASSQGSGSGLYGYT
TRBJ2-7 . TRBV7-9 ASSGGQGSYEQY
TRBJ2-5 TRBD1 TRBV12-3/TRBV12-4 ASSKRDSEGVQY
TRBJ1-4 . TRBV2 ASSEWGAVQEKLF
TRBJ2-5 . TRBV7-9 ASSPTPTY
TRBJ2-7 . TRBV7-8 ASSLNSEQY
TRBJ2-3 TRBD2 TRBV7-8 ASSLAGGGAGDTQY
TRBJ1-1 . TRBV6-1 ASRVGTEAF
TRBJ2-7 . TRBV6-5 ASSAQAYEQY
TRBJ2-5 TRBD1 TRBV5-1 ASYTGTGYQETQY
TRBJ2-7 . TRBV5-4 ASSYGPSIGGLYEQY
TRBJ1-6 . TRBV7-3 ASSPPEGRHNSPLH
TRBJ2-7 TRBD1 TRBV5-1 ANSRDRGEQY
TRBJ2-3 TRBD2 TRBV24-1 ATLGPASGSTDTQY
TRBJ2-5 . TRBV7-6 ASSPRGPLKETQY
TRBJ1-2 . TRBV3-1 ASSQGHNYGYT
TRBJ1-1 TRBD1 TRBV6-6 ASSYQYRGKNTEAF
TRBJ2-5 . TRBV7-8 ASSLYGAGETQY
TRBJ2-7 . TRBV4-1 ASSQGLEDSYEQY
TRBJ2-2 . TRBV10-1 ASRMNTGELF
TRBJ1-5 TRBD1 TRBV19 ASSAGTGGQPQH
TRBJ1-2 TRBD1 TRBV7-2 AGSYAWDSGGYT
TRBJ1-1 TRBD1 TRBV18 ASSTGQDRAF
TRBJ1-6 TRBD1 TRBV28 ASIGQGYSPLH
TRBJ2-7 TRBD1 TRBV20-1 SAPWGQEISQY
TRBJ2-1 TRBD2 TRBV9 ASSPTSGLYDEQF
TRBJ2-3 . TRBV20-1 SARYTGRTDTQY
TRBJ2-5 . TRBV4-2 ASSQDPWTAQETQY
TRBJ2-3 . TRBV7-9 ASSPRDLVTDTQY
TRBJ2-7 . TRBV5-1 ASSGTVTYEQY
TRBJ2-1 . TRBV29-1 SARAGEQF
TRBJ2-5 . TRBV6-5 ASSPRNGGPQETQY
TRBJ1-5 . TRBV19 ASSIQGWSNQPQH
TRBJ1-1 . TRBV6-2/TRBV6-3 ASSYSSGSENTEAF
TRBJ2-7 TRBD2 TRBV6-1 ASSKPDSGRYYEQY
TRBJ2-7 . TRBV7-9 ASSPSGLFYEQY
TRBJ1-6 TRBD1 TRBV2 ASMGQGTNNSPLH
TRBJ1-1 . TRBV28 ATLERGSTEAF
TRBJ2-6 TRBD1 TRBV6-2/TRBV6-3 ASSYRRTGVAGANALT
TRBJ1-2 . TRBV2 ASGTYGYT
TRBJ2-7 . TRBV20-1 SARNPLSSYEQY
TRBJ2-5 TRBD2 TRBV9 ASSGRGGAETQY
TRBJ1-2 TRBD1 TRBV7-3 ASSSGQGSDGYT
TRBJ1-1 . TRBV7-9 ASSVGTFEAF
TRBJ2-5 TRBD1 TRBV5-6 ASSSIPTGAETQY
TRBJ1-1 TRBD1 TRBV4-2 ASSHPTEMYTGEGITEAF
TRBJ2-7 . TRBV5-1 ASSLVDFYEQY
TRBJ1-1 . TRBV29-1 SGQVYTEAF
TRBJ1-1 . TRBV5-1 ASSLATANTEAF